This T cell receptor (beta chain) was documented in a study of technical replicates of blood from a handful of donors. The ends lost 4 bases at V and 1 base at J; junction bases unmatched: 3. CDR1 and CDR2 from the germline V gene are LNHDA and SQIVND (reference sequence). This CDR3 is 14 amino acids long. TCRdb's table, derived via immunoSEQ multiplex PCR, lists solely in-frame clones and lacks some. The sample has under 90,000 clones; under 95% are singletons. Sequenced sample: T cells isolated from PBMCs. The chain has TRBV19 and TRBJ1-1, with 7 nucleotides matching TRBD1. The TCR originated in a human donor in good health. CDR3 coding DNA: TGTGCCAGTAGTAAGGGGGCGGGGAACACTGAAGCTTTCTTT. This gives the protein CASSKGAGNTEAFF.